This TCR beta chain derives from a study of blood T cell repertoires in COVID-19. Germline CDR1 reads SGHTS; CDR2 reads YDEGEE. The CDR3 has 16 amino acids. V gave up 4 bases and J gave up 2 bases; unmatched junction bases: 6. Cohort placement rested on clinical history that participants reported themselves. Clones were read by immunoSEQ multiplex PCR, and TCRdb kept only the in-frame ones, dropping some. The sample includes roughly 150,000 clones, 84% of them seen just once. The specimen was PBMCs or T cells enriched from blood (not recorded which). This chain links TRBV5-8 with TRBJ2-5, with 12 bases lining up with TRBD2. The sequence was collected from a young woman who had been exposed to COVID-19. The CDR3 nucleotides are TGTGCCAGCAGCCCGGGACTAGCGGGTCGACAAGAGACCCAGTACTTC. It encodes CASSPGLAGRQETQYF.